The entry that follows covers one T cell receptor (beta chain) sequence. Its antigen remains unknown. Other nucleotide sequences from this sample produce the same CDR3. Donors had no recently reported acute infections or vaccinations and were HIV-negative. A CD45RA+ naive subset and a CD45RA-negative memory subset were split from CD4+ cells. The data were produced by immunoSEQ multiplex PCR, yet TCRdb's version contains in-frame clones alone and is incomplete. The sample yields over a million clones, 96% seen once. The record originates from a study of shared clonotypes between healthy human individuals. Study as a whole: CD4 naive and CD4 memory each took three plates per donor, while CD8 naive took two and CD8 memory one.

Study results and caveats: Naive subsets tended to show greater estimated richness than memory subsets.

Sample: naive CD4+ T cells sorted from blood. Documented subset: CD45RA+ positively selected. This clonotype originated in a man younger than 40 in good health.

The CDR3, as DNA: TGTGCCAGCAGTTACTCGGGGACTACGAACACCGGGGAGCTGTTTTTT. Protein product: CASSYSGTTNTGELFF. The chain combines TRBV6-5 with TRBJ2-2; 7 bases are shared with TRBD2. With 0 bases clipped from V and 0 bases from J, the junction kept 1 base outside the gene matches. Germline lookup yields CDR1 MNHEY and CDR2 SVGAGI. CDR3 length: 16 amino acids.